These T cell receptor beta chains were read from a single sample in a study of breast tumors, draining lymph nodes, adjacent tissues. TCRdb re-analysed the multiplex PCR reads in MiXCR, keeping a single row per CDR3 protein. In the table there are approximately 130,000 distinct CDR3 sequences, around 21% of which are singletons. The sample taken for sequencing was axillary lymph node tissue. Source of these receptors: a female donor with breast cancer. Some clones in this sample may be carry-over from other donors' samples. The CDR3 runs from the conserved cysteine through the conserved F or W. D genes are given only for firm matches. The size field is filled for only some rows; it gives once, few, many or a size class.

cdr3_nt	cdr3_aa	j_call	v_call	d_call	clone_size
TGTGCCAGCAGTTTCTGGGCTAGCGGGAGCGCGGGGGACGAGCAGTACTTC	CASSFWASGSAGDEQYF	TRBJ2-7	TRBV27	TRBD2	many
TGTGCCAGCAGCGACAGCCCCAATGAGCAGTTCTTC	CASSDSPNEQFF	TRBJ2-1	TRBV7-9	-	many
TGCAGTGCTTTTGGGGCAGGGGGGAACATTCAGTACTTC	CSAFGAGGNIQYF	TRBJ2-4	TRBV20-1	-	once
TGTGCCAGTTTCCCTGCCGGTTACGGTAATAGCAATCAGCCCCAGCATTTT	CASFPAGYGNSNQPQHF	TRBJ1-5	TRBV6-1	-	few
TGTGCCAGCAGCTTGGCCGGCCCAACTGGAAACACCATATATTTT	CASSLAGPTGNTIYF	TRBJ1-3	TRBV5-5	-	many
TGTGCCAGCAGGGGGACAGGGGTAAAGACCGGGGAGCTGTTTTTT	CASRGTGVKTGELFF	TRBJ2-2	TRBV25-1	TRBD1	-
TGTGCCAGCAGTCCCGCCGTCGGGCAAGAGACCCAGTACTTC	CASSPAVGQETQYF	TRBJ2-5	TRBV6-6	-	many
TGTGCCAGCAGCCCCCGACTAGCGGAGGTCGCAGATACGCAGTATTTT	CASSPRLAEVADTQYF	TRBJ2-3	TRBV11-2	TRBD2	many
TGCAGTGCTAGAGATGGTGGCGGGAGGGCCGGAGATACGCAGTATTTT	CSARDGGGRAGDTQYF	TRBJ2-3	TRBV20-1	TRBD2	many
TGTGCCAGCCTCCAAACCGTGGGACCCGAGGAGCAGTACTTC	CASLQTVGPEEQYF	TRBJ2-7	TRBV6-1	-	many
TGTGCCAGCAGCTTAGTGGCTAGCGGGAGGGGGGAGCAGTACTTC	CASSLVASGRGEQYF	TRBJ2-7	TRBV7-2	TRBD2	many
TGTGCCAGCAGCTCCTACGGAGGGGCCACGGGCGGGGAGCTGTTTTTT	CASSSYGGATGGELFF	TRBJ2-2	TRBV7-9	-	many
TGTGCCAGCAGTGAGCCCGACGGGTACTTTAATTCACCCCTCCACTTT	CASSEPDGYFNSPLHF	TRBJ1-6	TRBV6-1	-	many
TGCAGCGTTGAAGCGGGAGGCTCAGGAGAGACCCAGTACTTC	CSVEAGGSGETQYF	TRBJ2-5	TRBV29-1	TRBD2	many
TGCAGCGTTGAGGAGCCCGGGACAGGGTACACCGGGGAGCTGTTTTTT	CSVEEPGTGYTGELFF	TRBJ2-2	TRBV29-1	TRBD1	-
TGCAGCGTAGATAGGACAGTAAACACAGATACGCAGTATTTT	CSVDRTVNTDTQYF	TRBJ2-3	TRBV29-1	-	many
TGTGCCAGCAGGCCGTGGGCGTCGAACACCGGGGAGCTGTTTTTT	CASRPWASNTGELFF	TRBJ2-2	TRBV27	-	many
TGTGCCAGCAGGCAGGGGGGACATAGGGACAATGAGCAGTTCTTC	CASRQGGHRDNEQFF	TRBJ2-1	TRBV6-6	-	many
TGTGCCAGCAGCTCCGGGACTAGCGGGATGTCAGATACGCAGTATTTT	CASSSGTSGMSDTQYF	TRBJ2-3	TRBV5-5	TRBD2	many
TGCAGTGCCAGGGTCTACGAGCGGTACTTC	CSARVYERYF	TRBJ2-7	TRBV20-1	-	few
TGTGCCAGCAGCTTAGTCCCCTTGCGGGGCCCCTACGAGCAGTACTTC	CASSLVPLRGPYEQYF	TRBJ2-7	TRBV7-2	-	many
TGTGCCAGTAGGCTTCGGCGGGAGGTAGGCTATGGCTACACCTTC	CASRLRREVGYGYTF	TRBJ1-2	TRBV19	-	many
TGTGCCAGCAGCTTGGGAGCCAGGGCGGGAGAGCAGTACTTC	CASSLGARAGEQYF	TRBJ2-7	TRBV5-8	-	many
TGTGCCAGCTCACCCCCCTTCTCCTACGAGCAGTACTTC	CASSPPFSYEQYF	TRBJ2-7	TRBV18	-	many
TGCGCCAGCAGCTTGGCGGTTGGCCGGCCTAACTATGGCTACACCTTC	CASSLAVGRPNYGYTF	TRBJ1-2	TRBV5-1	-	many
TGTGCCAGCTCCCCCCCTGGGGTGGACACTGAAGCTTTCTTT	CASSPPGVDTEAFF	TRBJ1-1	TRBV18	-	-
TGTGCCAGCAGCCCGGGGACAGGGGGCCCCGTTGAAAGACTGTTTTTT	CASSPGTGGPVERLFF	TRBJ1-4	TRBV5-5	TRBD1	-
TGTGCCAGCAGCTTAGCAGGTGGCGAGCAGTACTTC	CASSLAGGEQYF	TRBJ2-7	TRBV7-3	-	many
TGTGCCAGCGGTTTGACAGGGTCAACTGAAGCTTTCTTT	CASGLTGSTEAFF	TRBJ1-1	TRBV7-3	TRBD1	-
TGTGCCAGCAGCCCTGCCGGCGCCGGCGAGCAGTACTTC	CASSPAGAGEQYF	TRBJ2-7	TRBV11-3	-	many
TGTGCCAGCAGCGCTCGGGACAGGCGAACCTATAATTCACCCCTCCACTTT	CASSARDRRTYNSPLHF	TRBJ1-6	TRBV9	TRBD1	many
TGTGCCACCAGCAGGACCCCGGACAGGAATAATTCACCCCTCCACTTT	CATSRTPDRNNSPLHF	TRBJ1-6	TRBV15	TRBD1	many
TGTGCCAGCAAGAGGAACTACAATGAGCAGTTCTTC	CASKRNYNEQFF	TRBJ2-1	TRBV19	-	many
TGTGCCAGTAGTATCCCCGGGACAGGGCACTATGGCTACACCTTC	CASSIPGTGHYGYTF	TRBJ1-2	TRBV19	TRBD1	many
TGTGCCAGCAGCCCGGGGACTAGCGGTTTATCCTACGAGCAGTACTTC	CASSPGTSGLSYEQYF	TRBJ2-7	TRBV7-6	TRBD2	many
TGTGCCACCAGTGATTGGAGGGAGGACAATGAGCAGTTCTTC	CATSDWREDNEQFF	TRBJ2-1	TRBV24-1	-	many
TGCAGTGCTTTACAGGGGGCTGGTGAAAAACTGGTTTTT	CSALQGAGEKLVF	TRBJ1-4	TRBV20-1	TRBD1	many
TGTGCCACCAGCAGATGGCCTGGGACTAGCGGGATCGCGAACGCCGGGGAGCTGTTTTTT	CATSRWPGTSGIANAGELFF	TRBJ2-2	TRBV15	TRBD2	few
TGTGCCAGCGGCCGGGACGATGAGCAGTACTTC	CASGRDDEQYF	TRBJ2-7	TRBV6-2/TRBV6-3	-	many
TGCGCCAGCAGCTTGGAAGGCTACGAGCAGTACTTC	CASSLEGYEQYF	TRBJ2-7	TRBV5-1	-	many
TGTGCCAGCAGCCAAGACTCCCAAGAGACCCAGTACTTC	CASSQDSQETQYF	TRBJ2-5	TRBV4-2	-	many
TGTGCCAGCAGCGCTAGCGGGAGTAGGGAAGAGACCCAGTACTTC	CASSASGSREETQYF	TRBJ2-5	TRBV9	TRBD2	-